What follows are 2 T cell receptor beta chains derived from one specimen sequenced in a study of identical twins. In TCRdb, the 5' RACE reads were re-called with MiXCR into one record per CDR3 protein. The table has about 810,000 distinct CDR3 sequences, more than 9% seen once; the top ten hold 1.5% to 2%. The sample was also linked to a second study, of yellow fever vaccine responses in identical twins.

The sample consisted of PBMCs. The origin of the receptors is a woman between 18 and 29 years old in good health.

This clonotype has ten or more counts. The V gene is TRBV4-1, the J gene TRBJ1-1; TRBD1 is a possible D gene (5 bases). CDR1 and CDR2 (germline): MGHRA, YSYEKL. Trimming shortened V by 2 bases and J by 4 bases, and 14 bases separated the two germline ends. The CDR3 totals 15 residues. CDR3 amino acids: CASSQQGTVSTEAFF. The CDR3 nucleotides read TGCGCCAGCAGCCAACAGGGTACCGTCAGCACTGAAGCTTTCTTT.

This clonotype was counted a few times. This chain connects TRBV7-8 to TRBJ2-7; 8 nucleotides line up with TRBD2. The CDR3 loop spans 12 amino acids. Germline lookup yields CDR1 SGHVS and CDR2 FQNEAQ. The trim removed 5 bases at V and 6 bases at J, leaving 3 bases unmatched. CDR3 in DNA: TGTGCCAGCAGCCGTAGCGGGATCGAGCAGTACTTC. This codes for CASSRSGIEQYF.